This T cell receptor (beta chain) was captured in a study of blood T cells in healthy people across ages. Study results and limitations: As age increased, TCR beta diversity per million T cells fell in a roughly linear fashion.

V shed 0 bases, J shed 0 bases, and the junction held 5 bases outside the gene matches. The CDR3 is made up of 19 amino acids. CDR1 and CDR2 from the germline V gene are LGHNA and YSLEER. Extraction of total RNA produced a minimum of 5 micrograms from each sample. The second PCR ran roughly 7 to 12 cycles with a sample-barcoded 5' primer and J-beta primers. Tags on each cDNA molecule came from a template-switch adaptor with 12 random nucleotides. MiXCR, run by TCRdb on the 5' RACE reads, gives a single entry per CDR3 protein. The table includes over 1.5 million distinct CDR3 sequences, roughly 50% detected once. In the case of this clonotype: Its antigen is unidentified.

The chain carries TRBV4-3 and TRBJ2-6; 10 nucleotides agree with TRBD2. The source material was blood. The TCR originated in a woman aged 40 to 49 in good health. CDR3 amino acids: CASSQDAAGGYSGANVLTF. In DNA form, the CDR3 reads TGCGCCAGCAGCCAAGATGCAGCGGGGGGGTACTCTGGGGCCAACGTCCTGACTTTC.